The sequence of this T cell receptor (beta chain) was determined in a study of blood T cell repertoires in COVID-19. Study as a whole: Sites in the United States, Italy and Spain provided acute and convalescent COVID-19 samples. PBMCs, B-cell-depleted T cells, or T cells provided the cDNA or gDNA that made up the material.

V was trimmed by 2 bases and J by 5 bases, leaving 7 bases between them. Germline V lookup: CDR1 PRHDT, CDR2 FYEKMQ (reference sequence). CDR3 length: 13 amino acids. Under the authors' procedure: Researchers report that nucleated cell counts were estimated from reference gene primer amplification. Here immunoSEQ multiplex PCR was the method, and the copy in TCRdb shows in-frame clones only, minus some. V and J calls and clone size are given by that table; D and trimming were obtained from the DNA. The profile covers about 240,000 clones, with just under 85% appearing a single time and approximately 9.6% taken by the ten largest.

What was sequenced was peripheral blood. The chain recombines TRBV13 with TRBJ1-5; D not certain. The TCR originated in a woman of 80 years or more with acute or convalescent COVID-19. The CDR3 DNA is TGTGCCAGCAGCTTACTGCGGGATCAGCCCCAGCATTTT. Translation gives CASSLLRDQPQHF.